The sequence of this T cell receptor beta chain was determined in a study of OX40 agonist ivuxolimab in advanced cancers. The wider study: Patients receiving dose escalation had hepatocellular carcinoma, melanoma, renal cell or head and neck cancer.

Germline-derived CDR1 and CDR2 are SGHRS and YFSETQ. The CDR3 sequence is 15 residues long. V lost 0 bases, J lost 0 bases, and 6 bases lay in between. Clones were read by immunoSEQ multiplex PCR, and TCRdb kept only the in-frame ones, dropping some. This sample yields about 31,000 clones, of which less than 90% are seen a single time; approximately 33% belongs to the top ten. The starting material was CD4+ or CD8+ T cells sorted from blood, obtained in a trial of the OX40 agonist ivuxolimab. V and J are TRBV5-1 and TRBJ2-2; D unclear. The TCR comes from an adult with an advanced solid tumor such as melanoma, head and neck, liver or kidney cancer. CDR3 region: CASSLGRANTGELFF. The CDR3 DNA follows: TGCGCCAGCAGCTTGGGACGTGCGAACACCGGGGAGCTGTTTTTT.